The T cell receptor beta chain described here comes from a study of cytomegalovirus exposure and HLA in healthy donors. Study findings and constraints: Reports indicate that TCR beta sequences accurately predicted the HLA-A and HLA-B alleles of most subjects.

As for the donors, each was a healthy bone marrow donor. The PCR had 60 Vbeta and 13 Jbeta primers. Sequencing was performed with immunoSEQ multiplex PCR; in TCRdb, only in-frame clones are kept and a portion is missing. The sample has approximately 160,000 clones; more than 60% are singletons. Details on this clone: What it recognizes is unknown.

The CDR3 covers 15 residues. The V gene's germline CDR1 is SGHRS and CDR2 YFSETQ. The junction had 5 bases not matched to a gene; V was cut back by 4 bases and J by 5 bases. The source is a male donor in good health and CMV-seronegative. The chain couples TRBV5-1 to TRBJ1-6; 8 bases agree with TRBD1. Sequenced material: PBMCs. The CDR3 loop is CASSRSGQDNSPLHF. CDR3 sequence (DNA): TGCGCCAGCAGCCGTTCGGGACAGGATAATTCACCCCTCCACTTT. The variable domain in full, completed from reference TRBV5-1 and TRBJ1-6, reads KAGVTQTPRYLIKTRGQQVTLSCSPISGHRSVSWYQQTPGQGLQFLFEYFSETQRNKGNFPGRFSGRQFSNSRSEMNVSTLELGDSALYLCASSRSGQDNSPLHFGNGTRLTVT.